One sample yielded the 30 T cell receptor beta chains listed below, sequenced in a study of CD8+ T cells in alopecia areata. RNA, once extracted, was reverse transcribed into cDNA for use as the sequencing template. The repertoire was sequenced with immunoSEQ multiplex PCR; TCRdb's copy has only in-frame clones and lacks some. The sample yields about 300,000 clones, without any singletons. Cell sorting was performed on pooled cutaneous lymph node cells with CD4, CD8alpha, NKG2D, NKG2ACE and other markers. Sequences were obtained from CD4+ T cells sorted from a lymph node. The receptors come from a C3H/HeJ mouse with alopecia areata. Mice of this strain are of MHC haplotype H2-k.

Notes on this clone: Any gene name here is a mouse gene name. Read sequence stops 4 residues before the CDR3 end, and the germline J gene provides the missing end. The V call is TRBV19, the J call TRBJ2-1; 12 bases agree with TRBD2. CDR3 length equals 15 residues. Germline loops: CDR1 FNHDT, CDR2 SITEND (reference sequence). With 2 bases clipped from V and 6 bases from J, the junction kept 3 bases outside the gene matches. CDR3 DNA, as far as it was read: TGTGCCAGCAGTATGAGACTGGGGGGGCTTGCT. It is translated as CASSMRLGGLA. From start to end, the CDR3 is CASSMRLGGLAEQFF.

This clone was observed a handful of times. The listed genes are named as in mouse. The CDR3 extends 4 residues past the end of the read, so its final part is completed from the germline J gene. The sample holds other DNA sequences that translate to the same CDR3. The chain has TRBV31 and TRBJ2-5, with D hard to call. Germline CDR1 is GKSSPN and CDR2 is SITVG. Trimming took off 1 base at V and 0 bases at J, with 5 bases between the two ends. The CDR3 is 13 amino acids. CDR3 bases read: TGTGCCTGGAGTCCAGTTAACCAAGAC. It codes for CAWSPVNQD. The complete CDR3 protein is CAWSPVNQDTQYF.

This clone has a handful of counts. The listed genes are named as in mouse. The observed sequence ends 3 residues before the CDR3 terminus, with the missing tail filled in from the germline J gene. The sample holds other DNA sequences that translate to the same CDR3. The rearrangement joins TRBV19 to TRBJ1-6; TRBD1 agrees at 7 bases. Being an ORF, TRBJ1-6 has a function that is uncertain. Germline CDR1 and CDR2: FNHDT and SITEND (reference sequence). The CDR3 consists of 16 residues. V was clipped by 3 bases and J by 0 bases; unmatched bases: 3. The CDR3 loop reads CASSTTGSSYNSPLYF. CDR3 DNA (partial): TGTGCCAGCAGTACGACAGGGTCTTCCTATAATTCGCCC.

This clone occurred many times. Here the gene names and germline are mouse. The read terminates 3 residues ahead of where the CDR3 ends, so the germline J gene completes it. This sample also contains other DNA sequences that code for the same CDR3. The V call is TRBV13-1, the J call TRBJ1-6; D is ambiguous. TRBJ1-6 is an open reading frame, and its role is uncertain. CDR3 length: 13 residues. The V end lost 0 bases, the J end lost 7 bases, and 5 bases lay between the germline ends. Germline values: CDR1 NSHNY, CDR2 SYGAGN. CDR3 bases read: TGTGCCAGCAGTGATGCAGAAAATTCGCCC. Protein product: CASSDAENSP. The entire CDR3 protein reads CASSDAENSPLYF.

With regard to this clone: Genes here carry mouse names. Read coverage stops 4 residues before the CDR3 terminus; the germline J gene supplies the remainder. This sample also contains other DNA sequences that code for the same CDR3. The chain recombines TRBV13-1 with TRBJ1-2, with D possibly TRBD1 on 6 matching bases. The CDR3 contains 15 residues. V was cut by 0 bases and J by 2 bases, with 11 bases left in between. The V gene's germline CDR1 is NSHNY and CDR2 SYGAGN. The CDR3 here is CASSDAGGRNSDYTF. The part of the CDR3 DNA that was read is TGTGCCAGCAGTGATGCTGGGGGGCGGAACTCC.

This clone has a handful of counts. Germline and genes here are mouse. The read ends 4 residues early relative to the CDR3; the germline J gene fills the gap. The chain uses TRBV5 and TRBJ2-7, with TRBD2 identical over 10 bases. This CDR3 region has 16 residues. Germline V gene data show CDR1 as LGHNA and CDR2 as YNLKQL (reference sequence). CDR3 region: CASSQRLGGRGYEQYF. The part of the CDR3 DNA that was read is TGTGCCAGCAGCCAAAGGCTGGGGGGGCGCGGGTAT.

Turning to this clone: Gene names denote mouse genes. The read ends 4 residues early relative to the CDR3; the germline J gene fills the gap. The chain joins TRBV13-3 to TRBJ2-2; 10 bases fit TRBD2. The V and J ends lost 1 base and 3 bases, in that order; junction bases with no gene match: 3. Germline V lookup: CDR1 NNHDY, CDR2 SYVADS. This CDR3 spans 16 amino acids. The sequenced CDR3 bases are TGTGCCAGCAGTGATTCTGGGGGGGCGTACACCGGG. Translated, it gives CASSDSGGAYTG. The full CDR3 protein reads CASSDSGGAYTGQLYF.

As to this clone: Gene names denote mouse genes. The sequence runs out 4 residues before the end of the CDR3; the remainder is reconstructed from the germline J gene. The same CDR3 can be traced to other DNA sequences in this sample. The chain links TRBV31 to TRBJ1-2, with 8 bases lining up with TRBD1. Germline CDR1 GKSSPN, CDR2 SITVG. The CDR3 consists of 13 residues. V was clipped by 5 bases and J by 0 bases; unmatched bases: 2. The CDR3 loop is CAWGQGANSDYTF. The CDR3 bases that were read are TGTGCCTGGGGACAGGGAGCAAACTCC.

A remark on this clone: With a much larger clone just one base away, this may be a read error. Gene names refer to mouse genes. Read coverage stops 4 residues before the CDR3 terminus; the germline J gene supplies the remainder. The same CDR3 also results from other DNA sequences found in this sample. The chain couples TRBV19 to TRBJ2-5; 8 bases fit TRBD2. This CDR3 has 13 residues. With 4 bases clipped from V and 3 bases from J, the junction kept 1 base outside the gene matches. CDR1 is FNHDT, CDR2 SITEND, per germline (reference sequence). CDR3 DNA, as far as it was read: TGTGCCAGCAGTCGACTGGGGCAAGAC. Translating gives CASSRLGQD. In full, the CDR3 is CASSRLGQDTQYF.

Comment on this clone: The listed genes are named as in mouse. Coverage ceases 4 residues before the CDR3 finishes, and the germline J gene fills in the end. J is TRBJ2-4 and V is TRBV13-1; TRBD2 is a possible D gene (5 bases). Between the trimmed V and J ends, which lost 3 bases and 2 bases, there was a span of 7 bases. The V gene's germline CDR1 is NSHNY and CDR2 SYGAGN. The CDR3 consists of 13 residues. This CDR3 is CASSGWDQNTLYF. The CDR3 DNA, read in part, is TGTGCCAGCAGTGGCTGGGATCAAAAC.

This clone has ten or more counts. These gene names are mouse names. Read data end 4 residues before the CDR3 end; the end is taken from the germline J gene. Other DNA variants within this sample encode the same CDR3. The rearrangement uses TRBV19 and TRBJ1-2, with TRBD1 matching 7 bases. V lost 5 bases to trimming and J lost 0 bases; unmatched junction nucleotides: 1. Germline V gives CDR1 FNHDT, CDR2 SITEND (reference sequence). This CDR3 has 13 residues. The DNA read from the CDR3 is TGTGCCAGCAGGGGACAGACAAACTCC. It encodes CASRGQTNS. The whole CDR3 protein is CASRGQTNSDYTF.

This clone was picked up many times. Here the gene names and germline are mouse. The read falls 4 residues short of the CDR3 end, and the missing part is taken from the germline J gene. Other DNA sequences in the sample encode the same CDR3. The genes are TRBV1 and TRBJ1-2; D is unresolved. Trimming left V 3 bases short and J 0 bases short, with 5 bases between. CDR3 length: 13 residues. Germline CDR1 and CDR2: NSQYPW and LRSPGD (reference sequence). The DNA read from the CDR3 is TGCACCTGCAGTGCCACAGCAAACTCC. The encoded protein is CTCSATANS. The entire CDR3 protein reads CTCSATANSDYTF.

The sample holds a few counts of this clone. Gene names denote mouse genes. The observed sequence ends 3 residues before the CDR3 terminus, with the missing tail filled in from the germline J gene. The V call is TRBV13-2, the J call TRBJ1-6, with a weak D call TRBD1 (5 bases). TRBJ1-6 is labeled an ORF, and its function is uncertain. V shed 2 bases and J shed 0 bases, with 9 bases lying between them. Germline V lookup: CDR1 NNHNN, CDR2 SYGAGS (reference sequence). The CDR3 has 16 residues. CDR3 region: CASGEQADSYNSPLYF. CDR3 DNA, as far as it was read: TGTGCCAGCGGTGAACAGGCCGATTCCTATAATTCGCCC.

A few counts support this clone. Gene names follow the mouse nomenclature. This chain's CDR3 is CAWSPPGQYAEQFF. Incomplete CDR3 DNA: TGTGCCTGGAGTCCCCCGGGACAATATGCT. This chain uses TRBV31 with TRBJ2-1; D perhaps matches TRBD1 (6 bases). The read terminates 4 residues before the CDR3 end, so the remaining end is supplied by the germline J gene. The CDR3 consists of 14 residues. V was cut by 1 base and J by 4 bases, with 11 bases left in between. CDR1 and CDR2 from the germline V gene are GKSSPN and SITVG.

To note about this clone: Here the gene names and germline are mouse. The read comes to an end 4 residues before the CDR3 does, leaving the germline J gene to fill in the end. The rearrangement uses TRBV19 and TRBJ2-3; 11 bases align to TRBD2. CDR3 size: 15 residues. Per germline, CDR1 FNHDT and CDR2 SITEND (reference sequence). The V gene end was trimmed by 9 bases and the J gene end by 0 bases; junction bases not matched to a gene: 6. The CDR3 here is CATPGLGASAETLYF. CDR3 DNA, as far as it was read: TGTGCCACACCGGGACTGGGGGCTAGTGCAGAA.

About this clone: Germline and genes: mouse. Other DNA sequences in the same sample also yield this CDR3. The CDR3 here is CASSEQGGNSPLYF. CDR3 bases read: TGTGCCAGCAGTGAGCAGGGAGGGAATTCGCCC. This chain joins TRBV13-1 and TRBJ1-6, with D possibly being TRBD1 (5 bases). The read ends 3 residues shy of where the CDR3 ends; the end is completed using the germline J gene. Being an ORF, TRBJ1-6 has a function that is uncertain. Germline-derived CDR1 and CDR2 are NSHNY and SYGAGN. With 2 bases removed from V and 7 bases from J, the gap between germline ends came to 10 bases. The CDR3 has 14 residues.

As to this clone: Gene names and germline refer to mouse. The CDR3 end lies 4 residues beyond the end of the read and is filled in from the germline J gene. Other DNA sequences within the sample encode an identical CDR3. The rearrangement joins TRBV13-3 to TRBJ2-3; D call uncertain. Germline values: CDR1 NNHDY, CDR2 SYVADS. Between the trimmed V and J ends, which lost 4 bases and 0 bases, there was a span of 6 bases. This CDR3 spans 13 amino acids. The CDR3 bases that were read are TGTGCCAGCAGTCCCTCTAGTGCAGAA. This encodes CASSPSSAE. The CDR3 reads in full as CASSPSSAETLYF.

This clone was detected many times. Genes and germline come from the mouse. The read ends 3 residues early relative to the CDR3; the germline J gene fills the gap. Other DNA sequences from this sample encode an identical CDR3 as well. V usage is TRBV19 and J usage is TRBJ1-6, with 7 bases fitting TRBD1. TRBJ1-6 is sorted into the ORF group, with uncertain function. V lost 4 bases to trimming and J lost 4 bases; unmatched junction nucleotides: 2. This CDR3 region has 14 residues. The germline gives CDR1 FNHDT, CDR2 SITEND (reference sequence). The part of the CDR3 DNA that was read is TGTGCCAGCAGTCCGGGACAGTATAATTCGCCC. This codes for CASSPGQYNSP. The whole CDR3 protein reads CASSPGQYNSPLYF.

In its sample, this clone was seen many times. Gene and germline names: mouse. At the DNA level, this CDR3 is encoded by other sequences in the same sample as well. CDR3 DNA (partial): TGTGCTAGCAGCAGGGACAGGGGGCGGGCAGAA. Its protein product is CASSRDRGRAE. From start to end, the CDR3 is CASSRDRGRAETLYF. The chain combines TRBV17 with TRBJ2-3, with 12 bases that match TRBD1. The CDR3 end lies 4 residues beyond the end of the read and is filled in from the germline J gene. The CDR3 runs 15 residues. Germline V CDR1 and CDR2: MNHDT, YYDKIL. V lost 6 bases to trimming and J lost 3 bases; unmatched junction nucleotides: 4. The whole variable domain, filled in from reference TRBV17 and TRBJ2-3, reads DTTVKQNPRYKLARVGKPVNLICSQTMNHDTMYWYQKKPNQAPKLLLFYYDKILNREADTFEKFQSSRPNNSFCSLYIGSAGLEYSAMYLCASSRDRGRAETLYFGSGTRLTVL.

Comment on this clone: The gene names given are mouse names. The part of the CDR3 DNA that was read is TGTGCCAGCAGCCAAACACAGGGGACCGGG. Its protein product is CASSQTQGTG. The full CDR3 protein is CASSQTQGTGQLYF. The chain recombines TRBV5 with TRBJ2-2; 7 nucleotides align to TRBD1. The read terminates 4 residues before the CDR3 end, so the remaining end is supplied by the germline J gene. The junction had 2 bases not matched to a gene; V was cut back by 2 bases and J by 5 bases. Germline V gene data show CDR1 as LGHNA and CDR2 as YNLKQL (reference sequence). The CDR3 runs 14 residues.

This clone was found many times. The genes and germline here are from mouse. From the germline J gene comes the end of the CDR3, since the read stops 4 residues before it. Other DNA sequences in the sample encode the same CDR3. The rearrangement joins TRBV1 to TRBJ2-5, with D possibly being TRBD2 (5 bases). Germline V CDR1 and CDR2: NSQYPW, LRSPGD (reference sequence). The CDR3 runs to 14 residues. The V end was cut by 0 bases, the J end by 2 bases, with 6 bases between. Incomplete CDR3 DNA: TGCACCTGCAGTGCAGACTGGGTCCAAGAC. It codes for CTCSADWVQD. The whole CDR3 protein reads CTCSADWVQDTQYF.

This clone occurred a few times. Gene and germline names: mouse. The CDR3 end is not reached by the read, which stops 4 residues before it; the germline J gene fills it in. The V gene is TRBV13-3, the J gene TRBJ2-7; 9 bases align to TRBD1. V shed 2 bases and J 2 bases; nucleotides not matched to a gene: 2. There are 14 residues in the CDR3. The V gene's germline CDR1 is NNHDY and CDR2 SYVADS. This CDR3 reads CASSEGTGTYEQYF. The CDR3 bases that were read are TGTGCCAGCAGTGAAGGGACAGGGACCTAT.

Worth noting for this clone: Gene and germline names: mouse. Sequencing ends 4 residues short of the CDR3 end; the germline J gene provides the rest. Other DNA sequences of this sample code for an identical CDR3. The chain has TRBV13-2 and TRBJ2-3, with D unresolved. The ends were cut back, 1 base at V and 0 bases at J, with 9 bases in the middle. Germline V gene lookup returns CDR1 NNHNN and CDR2 SYGAGS (reference sequence). The CDR3 covers 15 residues. CDR3 loop: CASGDPGTSAETLYF. Incomplete CDR3 DNA: TGTGCCAGCGGTGATCCTGGAACTAGTGCAGAA.

This clone has just a few counts. Gene and germline names: mouse. Read data end 3 residues before the CDR3 end; the end is taken from the germline J gene. V gene TRBV19 combines with J gene TRBJ1-6; 10 bases fit TRBD1. TRBJ1-6 is sorted into the ORF group, with uncertain function. J gave up 7 bases and V 5 bases, and 6 bases lay outside the gene matches. This CDR3 comprises 15 residues. CDR1 is FNHDT and CDR2 is SITEND in the germline V gene (reference sequence). The CDR3: CASRAPGQGNSPLYF. The sequenced CDR3 bases are TGTGCCAGCAGAGCTCCGGGACAGGGGAATTCGCCC.

Concerning this clone: These gene names are mouse names. The read is 3 residues too short to cover the CDR3 end, so that end is filled in from the germline J gene. This chain connects TRBV13-2 to TRBJ1-6; 9 bases fit TRBD1. TRBJ1-6 is known as an ORF, though its function is uncertain. After removal of 5 bases from V and 8 bases from J, the junction contained 5 bases not matched to a gene. Germline V lookup: CDR1 NNHNN, CDR2 SYGAGS (reference sequence). The CDR3 loop spans 14 amino acids. The CDR3 spells CASGSQGADSPLYF. CDR3 bases read: TGTGCCAGCGGCTCACAGGGGGCCGATTCGCCC.

A note on this clone: These gene names are mouse names. The CDR3 end lies 4 residues beyond the end of the read and is filled in from the germline J gene. The rearrangement joins TRBV1 to TRBJ2-3, with D possibly matching TRBD2 (7 bases). V was clipped by 3 bases and J by 0 bases, with 13 bases between them. The CDR3 is 16 amino acids. CDR1 is NSQYPW and CDR2 is LRSPGD in the germline V gene (reference sequence). The covered CDR3 bases are TGCACCTGCAGTGCTTGGGGGGCCTCTAGTGCAGAA. Its protein is CTCSAWGASSAE. The full CDR3 is CTCSAWGASSAETLYF. The whole variable domain, filled in from reference TRBV1 and TRBJ2-3, reads VTLLEQNPRWRLVPRGQAVNLRCILKNSQYPWMSWYQQDLQKQLQWLFTLRSPGDKEVKSLPGADYLATRVTDTELRLQVANMSQGRTLYCTCSAWGASSAETLYFGSGTRLTVL.

This clone was observed a handful of times. These gene names are mouse names. Sequencing ends 4 residues short of the CDR3 end; the germline J gene provides the rest. The sample contains more than one DNA sequence encoding this CDR3. The V call is TRBV13-1, the J call TRBJ2-2, with TRBD2 as a possible D gene (6 bases). Deletions cut 4 bases from V and 0 bases from J, with 10 bases between. Germline V CDR1 and CDR2: NSHNY, SYGAGN. The length of the CDR3 is 15 residues. The CDR3 sequence is CASSPWGANTGQLYF. CDR3 DNA (partial): TGTGCCAGCAGTCCCTGGGGTGCAAACACCGGG.

Remarks on this clone: Gene names denote mouse genes. The CDR3 end falls 4 residues outside the read, so it is completed with the germline J gene. The same CDR3 is also encoded by other DNA sequences in this sample. The rearrangement links TRBV5 to TRBJ1-1; D is ambiguous. The V end was cut by 1 base, the J end by 1 base, with 4 bases between. The CDR3 consists of 13 residues. CDR1 and CDR2 from the germline V gene are LGHNA and YNLKQL (reference sequence). CDR3 amino acids: CASSQVGNTEVFF. CDR3 DNA, as far as it was read: TGTGCCAGCAGCCAAGTAGGAAACACA.

This clone was seen only a few times. Gene names and germline match the mouse. From the germline J gene comes the end of the CDR3, since the read stops 4 residues before it. The sample carries other DNA sequences with the same CDR3. The J gene is TRBJ2-7, the V gene TRBV19; a possible D gene is TRBD2 (5 bases). Germline assignment: CDR1 FNHDT and CDR2 SITEND (reference sequence). CDR3 length: 12 residues. V was cut by 2 bases and J by 3 bases, with 6 bases left in between. The CDR3 sequence is CASSIWVYEQYF. The sequenced CDR3 bases are TGTGCCAGCAGTATCTGGGTCTAT.

On this clone: Gene names are the mouse ones. CDR3 protein: CTCSAPTGGRAEQFF. The CDR3 DNA, read in part, is TGCACCTGCAGTGCCCCAACAGGGGGAAGGGCT. The chain combines TRBV1 with TRBJ2-1, with TRBD1 matching 8 bases. Read coverage stops 4 residues before the CDR3 terminus; the germline J gene supplies the remainder. This CDR3 has 15 amino acids. The germline gives CDR1 NSQYPW, CDR2 LRSPGD (reference sequence).